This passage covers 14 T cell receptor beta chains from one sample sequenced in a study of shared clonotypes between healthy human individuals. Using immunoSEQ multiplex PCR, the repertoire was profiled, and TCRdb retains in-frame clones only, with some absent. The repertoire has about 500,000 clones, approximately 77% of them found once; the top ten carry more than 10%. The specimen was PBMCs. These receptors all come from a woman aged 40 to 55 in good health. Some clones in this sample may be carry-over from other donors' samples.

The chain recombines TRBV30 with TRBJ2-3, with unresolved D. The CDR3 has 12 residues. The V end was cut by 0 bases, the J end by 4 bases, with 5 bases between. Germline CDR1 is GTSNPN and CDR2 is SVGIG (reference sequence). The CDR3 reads CAWSVVADTQYF. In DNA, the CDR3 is TGTGCCTGGAGTGTAGTTGCAGATACGCAGTATTTT. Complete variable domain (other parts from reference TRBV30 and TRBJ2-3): SQTIHQWPATLVQPVGSPLSLECTVEGTSNPNLYWYRQAAGRGLQLLFYSVGIGQISSEVPQNLSASRPQDRQFILSSKKLLLSDSGFYLCAWSVVADTQYFGPGTRLTVL.

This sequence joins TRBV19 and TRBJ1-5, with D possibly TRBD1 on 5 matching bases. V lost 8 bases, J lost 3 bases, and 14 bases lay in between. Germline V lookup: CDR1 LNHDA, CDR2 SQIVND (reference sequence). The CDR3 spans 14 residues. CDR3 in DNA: TGTGCCAGTTCCCCCGGACACTACAATCAGCCCCAGCATTTT. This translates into CASSPGHYNQPQHF. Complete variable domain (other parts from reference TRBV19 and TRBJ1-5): DGGITQSPKYLFRKEGQNVTLSCEQNLNHDAMYWYRQDPGQGLRLIYYSQIVNDFQKGDIAEGYSVSREKKESFPLTVTSAQKNPTAFYLCASSPGHYNQPQHFGDGTRLSIL.

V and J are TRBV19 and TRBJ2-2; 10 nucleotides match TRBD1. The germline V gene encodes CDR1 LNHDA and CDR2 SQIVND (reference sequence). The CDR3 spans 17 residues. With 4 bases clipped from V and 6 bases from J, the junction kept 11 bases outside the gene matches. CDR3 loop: CASSTRRTGGSAGELFF. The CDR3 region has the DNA TGTGCCAGTAGTACCCGTCGGACAGGGGGGAGCGCCGGGGAGCTGTTTTTT.

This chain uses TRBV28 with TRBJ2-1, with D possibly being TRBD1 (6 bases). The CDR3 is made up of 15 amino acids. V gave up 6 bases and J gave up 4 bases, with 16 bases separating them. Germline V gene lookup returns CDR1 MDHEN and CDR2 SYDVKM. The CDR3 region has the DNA TGTGCCAGCAGCGCACAGGGATTTTCATACAATGAGCAGTTCTTC. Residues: CASSAQGFSYNEQFF.

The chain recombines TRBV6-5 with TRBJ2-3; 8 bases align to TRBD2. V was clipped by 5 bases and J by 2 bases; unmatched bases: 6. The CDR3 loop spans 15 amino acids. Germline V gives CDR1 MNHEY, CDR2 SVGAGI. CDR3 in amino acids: CASSTPGGATDTQYF. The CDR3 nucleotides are TGTGCCAGCAGTACACCCGGGGGGGCCACAGATACGCAGTATTTT.

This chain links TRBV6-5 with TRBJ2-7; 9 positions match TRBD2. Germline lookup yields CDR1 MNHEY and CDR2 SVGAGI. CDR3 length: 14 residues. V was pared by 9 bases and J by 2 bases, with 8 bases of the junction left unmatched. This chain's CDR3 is CASGAGGRAYEQYF. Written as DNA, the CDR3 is TGTGCCAGTGGAGCGGGAGGCCGGGCCTACGAGCAGTACTTC.

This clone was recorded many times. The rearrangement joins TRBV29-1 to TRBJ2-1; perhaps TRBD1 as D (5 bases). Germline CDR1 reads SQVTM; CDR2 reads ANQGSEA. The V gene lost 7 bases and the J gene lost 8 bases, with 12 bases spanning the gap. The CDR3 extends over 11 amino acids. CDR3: CSATGYDEQFF. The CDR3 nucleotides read TGCAGCGCAACAGGTTACGATGAGCAGTTCTTC.

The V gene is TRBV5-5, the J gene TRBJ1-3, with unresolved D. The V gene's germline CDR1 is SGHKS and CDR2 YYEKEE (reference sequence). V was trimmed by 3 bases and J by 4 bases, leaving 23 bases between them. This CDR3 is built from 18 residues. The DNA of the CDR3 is TGTGCCAGCAGCTGGGCCGACCGTTTTTCGGCAGCAGGAAACACCATATATTTT. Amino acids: CASSWADRFSAAGNTIYF.

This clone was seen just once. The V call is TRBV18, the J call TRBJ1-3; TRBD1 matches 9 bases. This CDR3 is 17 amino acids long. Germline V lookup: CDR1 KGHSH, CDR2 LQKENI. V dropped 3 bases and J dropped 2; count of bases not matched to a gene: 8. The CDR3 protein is CASSPTLQGAPGNTIYF. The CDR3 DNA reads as TGTGCCAGCTCACCTACGTTACAGGGGGCGCCTGGAAACACCATATATTTT.

The CDR3 reads CASSPRTGGTYNEQFF. In DNA, the CDR3 is TGTGCCAGCAGCCCTAGGACAGGGGGGACCTACAATGAGCAGTTCTTC. The genes are TRBV7-9 and TRBJ2-1, with TRBD1 identical over 10 bases. Germline assignment: CDR1 SEHNR and CDR2 FQNEAQ (reference sequence). This CDR3 has 16 residues. V was pared by 5 bases and J by 2 bases, with 6 bases of the junction left unmatched.

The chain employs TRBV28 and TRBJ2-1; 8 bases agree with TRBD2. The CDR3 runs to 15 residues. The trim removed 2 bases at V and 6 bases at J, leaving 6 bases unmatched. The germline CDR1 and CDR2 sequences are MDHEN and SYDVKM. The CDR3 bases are TGTGCCAGCAGTTTACGGCTAGCGGGCCCCAATGAGCAGTTCTTC. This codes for CASSLRLAGPNEQFF.

The CDR3 sequence: CASSFPESLAGEDYNEQFF. The CDR3 DNA is TGTGCCAGCAGCTTTCCGGAATCTTTAGCGGGAGAGGACTACAATGAGCAGTTCTTC. The V and J genes are TRBV7-6 and TRBJ2-1, with TRBD2 identical over 9 bases. Trimming removed 3 bases from V and 3 bases from J; junction bases left unmatched: 15. Germline assignment: CDR1 SGHVS and CDR2 FNYEAQ. CDR3 length: 19 residues.

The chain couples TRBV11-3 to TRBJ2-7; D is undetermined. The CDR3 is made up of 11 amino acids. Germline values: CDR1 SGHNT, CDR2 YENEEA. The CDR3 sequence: CGNKPNYEQYF. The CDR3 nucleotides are TGTGGGAACAAGCCCAACTACGAGCAGTACTTC.

CDR3 DNA sequence: TGTGCCAGCAGTTTGCCTAGCGGGAGGGCCTTGTATTTT. Translating gives CASSLPSGRALYF. J is TRBJ2-3 and V is TRBV27, with 12 bases matching TRBD2. Germline trimming cut 3 bases from V and 14 bases from J; bases unmatched to any gene: 6. CDR3 size: 13 residues. In germline, CDR1 is MNHEY, CDR2 SMNVEV (reference sequence).